This TCR beta chain came from a study of radiotherapy plus CTLA-4 blockade in lung cancer. V shed 8 bases, J shed 0 bases, and the junction held 4 bases outside the gene matches. The CDR3 covers 14 residues. Germline V gene sequence: CDR1 MNHEY, CDR2 SMNVEV (reference sequence). Generated by immunoSEQ multiplex PCR, the TCRdb table keeps only in-frame clones and is missing some. The table includes around 44,000 clones, roughly four fifths detected once. J is TRBJ2-3 and V is TRBV27; TRBD2 aligns across 8 bases. Sequenced material: peripheral blood, taken from a patient treated with radiotherapy plus ipilimumab. This sequence originates from a human donor with non-small cell lung cancer whose response to radiotherapy plus ipilimumab could not be evaluated. CDR3 in amino acids: CASFAGGSTDTQYF. For the CDR3, the DNA is TGTGCCAGCTTCGCGGGGGGAAGCACAGATACGCAGTATTTT.